Listed here are 31 T cell receptor beta chains from one sample, sequenced in a study of CD4+ T cells in melanoma. Generated by immunoSEQ multiplex PCR, the TCRdb table keeps only in-frame clones and is missing some. The sample shows about 120,000 clones, 92% of them seen only once. Source material: peripheral blood. These receptor sequences come from a human donor with melanoma.

This clone was observed once. V gene TRBV15 combines with J gene TRBJ2-7; TRBD1 matches at 7 bases. The CDR3 is 16 residues long. Trimming cost V 0 bases and J 0 bases; bases outside gene matches: 5. From germline, CDR1 is LNHNV and CDR2 YYDKDF (reference sequence). CDR3 amino acids: CATSRDFWDSSYEQYF. The CDR3 DNA is TGTGCCACCAGCAGAGATTTCTGGGACAGCTCCTACGAGCAGTACTTC.

This clone was seen a single time. V gene TRBV5-6 combines with J gene TRBJ1-4; a possible D gene is TRBD1 (5 bases). The CDR3 is 15 residues long. Germline CDR1 reads SGHDT; CDR2 reads YYEEEE. V lost 4 bases, J lost 10 bases, and 20 bases lay in between. In DNA form, the CDR3 reads TGTGCCAGCAGCCCTAGCGGGACCTTAATCGGAAAACTGTTTTTT. Amino acid sequence: CASSPSGTLIGKLFF.

The chain has TRBV19 and TRBJ2-3; 12 nucleotides align to TRBD2. This CDR3 comprises 17 residues. In germline, CDR1 is LNHDA, CDR2 SQIVND (reference sequence). With 2 bases clipped from V and 2 bases from J, the junction kept 5 bases outside the gene matches. For the CDR3, the DNA is TGTGCCAGTAGTATACCCGGACTAGCGGGAATCACAGATACGCAGTATTTT. Translation: CASSIPGLAGITDTQYF.

The chain has TRBV2 and TRBJ1-1; D is unresolved. CDR3 length: 12 amino acids. V was clipped by 8 bases and J by 5 bases, with 12 bases between them. The germline V gene has CDR1 SNHLY and CDR2 FYNNEI. This CDR3 reads CASGRKGTEAFF. In DNA form, the CDR3 reads TGTGCCAGCGGGAGGAAGGGAACTGAAGCTTTCTTT. The full variable domain, in which reference TRBV2 and TRBJ1-1 provide the parts outside the CDR3, is EPEVTQTPSHQVTQMGQEVILRCVPISNHLYFYWYRQILGQKVEFLVSFYNNEISEKSEIFDDQFSVERPDGSNFTLKIRSTKLEDSAMYFCASGRKGTEAFFGQGTRLTVV.

V usage is TRBV11-3 and J usage is TRBJ2-2, with D tentatively TRBD1 or TRBD2 (5 bases each). This CDR3 is 15 amino acids long. V dropped 2 bases and J dropped 3 bases, with 10 bases sitting between them. Germline V gene data show CDR1 as SGHNT and CDR2 as YENEEA. The CDR3 DNA follows: TGTGCCAGCAGCTTATACGGGGCTTACACCGGGGAGCTGTTTTTT. Its protein product is CASSLYGAYTGELFF. The full variable domain, its missing parts supplied by reference TRBV11-3 and TRBJ2-2, is EAGVVQSPRYKIIEKKQPVAFWCNPISGHNTLYWYLQNLGQGPELLIRYENEEAVDDSQLPKDRFSAERLKGVDSTLKIQPAELGDSAVYLCASSLYGAYTGELFFGEGSRLTVL.

The chain joins TRBV5-5 to TRBJ2-5; D is unresolved. V lost 4 bases to trimming and J lost 5 bases, with 15 bases between them. Per germline, CDR1 SGHKS and CDR2 YYEKEE (reference sequence). The CDR3 covers 14 residues. The CDR3 sequence: CASSPLYTSETQYF. The CDR3, as DNA: TGTGCCAGCAGCCCCCTGTATACGTCGGAGACCCAGTACTTC.

There are a few counts of this clone. As DNA, the CDR3 is TGTGCCAGCTGGCAGGGCAGCAATCAGCCCCAGCATTTT. It specifies CASWQGSNQPQHF. The chain uses TRBV6-5 and TRBJ1-5; D is possibly TRBD1 (5 bases). V was cut by 8 bases and J by 1 base, with 9 bases left in between. This CDR3 contains 13 residues. Germline CDR1 is MNHEY and CDR2 is SVGAGI.

The V gene is TRBV2, the J gene TRBJ1-1; D gene ambiguous. Trimming removed 6 bases at V and 0 bases at J, with 11 bases between. This CDR3 contains 14 residues. Germline-derived CDR1 and CDR2 are SNHLY and FYNNEI. CDR3 amino acids: CASSPKTVNTEAFF. DNA of the CDR3: TGTGCCAGCAGCCCAAAGACGGTGAACACTGAAGCTTTCTTT.

The chain joins TRBV19 to TRBJ2-1; D is ambiguous. The CDR3 length is 15 residues. The ends were cut back, 1 base at V and 0 bases at J, with 7 bases in the middle. In germline, CDR1 is LNHDA, CDR2 SQIVND (reference sequence). CDR3 bases: TGTGCCAGTAGTATAGTGGGTGACTCCTACAATGAGCAGTTCTTC. Translation gives CASSIVGDSYNEQFF.

The chain joins TRBV7-2 to TRBJ2-1; 7 nucleotides agree with TRBD2. CDR1 and CDR2 (germline): SGHTA, FQGNSA. The CDR3 is 15 amino acids. V trimming: 5 bases; J trimming: 8 bases; junction bases outside the gene matches: 12. As DNA, the CDR3 is TGTGCCAGCAGCCCCCAAGGCGGGAGTACCTATGAGCAGTTCTTC. Translation: CASSPQGGSTYEQFF.

This rearrangement joins TRBV19 to TRBJ2-2; D remains unclear. Germline CDR1 LNHDA, CDR2 SQIVND (reference sequence). The CDR3 sequence is 13 residues long. V lost 3 bases and J 6 bases, leaving 8 bases between the germline ends. The CDR3 spells CASSIAHPGELFF. In DNA, the CDR3 is TGTGCCAGTAGTATTGCTCACCCCGGGGAGCTGTTTTTT.

The V and J genes are TRBV30 and TRBJ2-7; 8 nucleotides agree with TRBD2. The V gene's germline CDR1 is GTSNPN and CDR2 SVGIG (reference sequence). Trimming removed 3 bases from V and 3 bases from J; junction bases left unmatched: 10. The CDR3 is made up of 15 amino acids. CDR3 sequence: CAWRGLAGGIYEQYF. DNA of the CDR3: TGTGCCTGGAGGGGGCTCGCGGGGGGAATCTACGAGCAGTACTTC.

This chain links TRBV13 with TRBJ2-1, with D possibly called TRBD1 or TRBD2 (6 bases each). Per the germline V gene, CDR1 is PRHDT and CDR2 is FYEKMQ (reference sequence). V lost 9 bases to trimming and J lost 7 bases, with 19 bases between them. This CDR3 spans 14 amino acids. The CDR3 DNA follows: TGTGCCAGTCGGGGGCAGGGACTTCGGAATGAGCAGTTCTTC. Its protein product is CASRGQGLRNEQFF.

This rearrangement joins TRBV28 to TRBJ1-1; D is uncertain. Trimming took 8 bases from V and 4 from J, leaving 17 bases between them. This CDR3 is built from 14 residues. Germline values: CDR1 MDHEN, CDR2 SYDVKM. CDR3: CASGSYPGGTEAFF. The CDR3 bases are TGTGCCAGCGGGTCCTATCCCGGAGGCACTGAAGCTTTCTTT.

This rearrangement joins TRBV25-1 to TRBJ1-2; 9 bases fit TRBD1. The CDR3 has 15 amino acids. V shed 6 bases, J shed 4 bases, and the junction held 9 bases outside the gene matches. The V gene's germline CDR1 is MGHDK and CDR2 SYGVNS. CDR3 amino acids: CASSAQGALSYGYTF. CDR3 DNA: TGTGCCAGCAGCGCACAGGGGGCGCTTAGCTATGGCTACACCTTC.

The chain employs TRBV10-3 and TRBJ1-4, with TRBD1 matching over 8 bases. V shed 6 bases and J 7 bases; nucleotides not matched to a gene: 4. The CDR3 is 13 amino acids. From germline, CDR1 is ENHRY and CDR2 SYGVKD. The chain's CDR3 is CAISGQGFEKLFF. Written as DNA, the CDR3 is TGTGCCATCAGCGGACAGGGCTTTGAAAAACTGTTTTTT.

The chain combines TRBV6-5 with TRBJ2-1; 12 bases fit TRBD2. The CDR3 contains 15 residues. Germline V gene sequence: CDR1 MNHEY, CDR2 SVGAGI. With 6 bases clipped from V and 8 bases from J, the junction kept 8 bases outside the gene matches. The CDR3 region has the DNA TGTGCCAGCAGACCTGGACTAGCGGGGCCCTATGAGCAGTTCTTC. The encoded protein is CASRPGLAGPYEQFF.

The chain uses TRBV5-1 and TRBJ2-6; no reliable D call. Germline loops: CDR1 SGHRS, CDR2 YFSETQ. With 5 bases removed from V and 2 bases from J, the gap between germline ends came to 8 bases. This CDR3 spans 14 amino acids. The DNA for the CDR3 is TGCGCCAGCAGAAAAGCCCCTGGGGCCAACGTCCTGACTTTC. Translation gives CASRKAPGANVLTF.

This sequence joins TRBV28 and TRBJ2-3; D uncertain. Germline values: CDR1 MDHEN, CDR2 SYDVKM. V lost 6 bases and J lost 0, with 10 bases in between. The CDR3 consists of 14 residues. In DNA, the CDR3 is TGTGCCAGCAGCTGGGTCCGGAGCACAGATACGCAGTATTTT. Protein sequence: CASSWVRSTDTQYF. The variable domain in full, completed from reference TRBV28 and TRBJ2-3, reads DVKVTQSSRYLVKRTGEKVFLECVQDMDHENMFWYRQDPGLGLRLIYFSYDVKMKEKGDIPEGYSVSREKKERFSLILESASTNQTSMYLCASSWVRSTDTQYFGPGTRLTVL.

This chain connects TRBV7-9 to TRBJ1-1; TRBD1 might be the D (6 bases). V was clipped by 4 bases and J by 7 bases, with 19 bases between them. CDR3 length equals 15 residues. Germline lookup yields CDR1 SEHNR and CDR2 FQNEAQ (reference sequence). DNA for the CDR3: TGTGCCAGCAGCTCAACTCCGGGGGCTACTGGTGAAGCTTTCTTT. It is translated as CASSSTPGATGEAFF. The variable domain in full, completed from reference TRBV7-9 and TRBJ1-1, reads DTGVSQNPRHKITKRGQNVTFRCDPISEHNRLYWYRQTLGQGPEFLTYFQNEAQLEKSRLLSDRFSAERPKGSFSTLEIQRTEQGDSAMYLCASSSTPGATGEAFFGQGTRLTVV.

This chain links TRBV6-6 with TRBJ2-7; 8 bases map to TRBD2. The CDR3 contains 16 residues. The ends lost 5 bases at V and 0 bases at J; junction bases unmatched: 9. Germline CDR1 reads MNHNY; CDR2 reads SVGAGI (reference sequence). CDR3 protein: CASSPSAGAPSYEQYF. The CDR3, as DNA: TGTGCCAGCAGTCCCTCAGCGGGGGCCCCCTCCTACGAGCAGTACTTC.

This clone has only one observation. The chain links TRBV30 to TRBJ2-2; D possibly corresponds to TRBD2 (7 bases). Germline values: CDR1 GTSNPN, CDR2 SVGIG (reference sequence). The CDR3 spans 15 residues. Between the trimmed V and J ends, which lost 6 bases and 8 bases, there was a span of 22 bases. In DNA, the CDR3 is TGTGCCTGCCTAGGGGGGGCCGGTCGAAAAGGGGAGCTGTTTTTT. Its translation is CACLGGAGRKGELFF.

The V call is TRBV28, the J call TRBJ1-5; 8 bases agree with TRBD1. Per the germline V gene, CDR1 is MDHEN and CDR2 is SYDVKM. The CDR3 length is 15 residues. V gave up 5 bases and J gave up 3 bases; unmatched junction bases: 6. The CDR3 coding sequence is TGTGCCAGCAGTCCGACAGGGGCACCCAATCAGCCCCAGCATTTT. Protein product: CASSPTGAPNQPQHF.

This chain joins TRBV10-2 and TRBJ2-3; 9 bases fit TRBD1. The CDR3 totals 12 residues. Germline V gene data show CDR1 as WSHSY and CDR2 as SAAADI. The CDR3 nucleotides read TGCGCTGGGGGACAGGGTCCAGATACGCAGTATTTT. Translation gives CAGGQGPDTQYF.

The chain links TRBV7-2 to TRBJ2-2; 10 nucleotides line up with TRBD2. Germline values: CDR1 SGHTA, CDR2 FQGNSA. CDR3 length: 18 residues. After removal of 5 bases from V and 3 bases from J, the junction contained 12 bases not matched to a gene. The CDR3 sequence: CASSPDTGLAVYTGELFF. The CDR3 region has the DNA TGTGCCAGCAGCCCCGATACCGGACTAGCGGTTTACACCGGGGAGCTGTTTTTT.

On this clone itself: This sample includes further DNA sequences coding for the same CDR3. The CDR3 bases are TGTGCCAGCTCAGACAGAGCCCAAGAGACCCAGTACTTC. It translates to CASSDRAQETQYF. The rearrangement joins TRBV18 to TRBJ2-5; tentative D call: TRBD1 (5 bases). The CDR3 is made up of 13 amino acids. Trimming removed 5 bases at V and 1 base at J, with 8 bases between. Germline CDR1 is KGHSH and CDR2 is LQKENI.

This chain links TRBV14 with TRBJ2-6, with D unresolved. V lost 1 base to trimming and J lost 4 bases, with 11 bases between them. Germline V gene lookup returns CDR1 SGHDN and CDR2 FVKESK. CDR3 length: 16 residues. CDR3: CASSQGGVTGANVLTF. The CDR3 bases are TGTGCCAGCAGCCAAGGTGGGGTCACCGGGGCCAACGTCCTGACTTTC. Together with reference TRBV14 and TRBJ2-6, the CDR3 gives the full variable domain: EAGVTQFPSHSVIEKGQTVTLRCDPISGHDNLYWYRRVMGKEIKFLLHFVKESKQDESGMPNNRFLAERTGGTYSTLKVQPAELEDSGVYFCASSQGGVTGANVLTFGAGSRLTVL.

In nucleotides, the CDR3 is TGCGCCAGCAGCCCTTGGGACGGGAACACTGAAGCTTTCTTT. Amino acid sequence: CASSPWDGNTEAFF. The rearrangement uses TRBV5-1 and TRBJ1-1; a weak D match, TRBD1 (5 bases). V lost 4 bases to trimming and J lost 1 base, with 11 bases between them. Germline V CDR1 and CDR2: SGHRS, YFSETQ. The CDR3 loop spans 14 amino acids.

The chain uses TRBV7-3 and TRBJ2-3; TRBD1 aligns across 7 bases. Trimming cost V 5 bases and J 6 bases; bases outside gene matches: 2. The CDR3 has 12 amino acids. The germline V gene encodes CDR1 SGHTA and CDR2 FQGTGA. This CDR3 is CASSVQGDTQYF. Written as DNA, the CDR3 is TGTGCCAGCAGCGTACAGGGGGATACGCAGTATTTT.

The chain employs TRBV7-2 and TRBJ1-6; D is undetermined. There are 11 residues in the CDR3. The V and J ends lost 4 bases and 9 bases respectively, with 4 bases between them. Per the germline V gene, CDR1 is SGHTA and CDR2 is FQGNSA. The CDR3 sequence: CASSSFSPLHF. The CDR3 bases are TGTGCCAGCAGCTCTTTTTCACCCCTCCACTTT. The entire variable domain, with the rest obtained from reference TRBV7-2 and TRBJ1-6, is as follows: GAGVSQSPSNKVTEKGKDVELRCDPISGHTALYWYRQSLGQGLEFLIYFQGNSAPDKSGLPSDRFSAERTGGSVSTLTIQRTQQEDSAVYLCASSSFSPLHFGNGTRLTVT.

This chain uses TRBV12-5 with TRBJ2-3; D gene unclear. CDR3 length: 12 residues. V was trimmed by 2 bases and J by 8 bases, leaving 8 bases between them. Germline V gene data show CDR1 as LGHNT and CDR2 as FRNRAP. The CDR3 reads CASGLPLSTQYF. The CDR3 coding sequence is TGTGCTAGTGGTTTGCCCCTGTCTACGCAGTATTTT.